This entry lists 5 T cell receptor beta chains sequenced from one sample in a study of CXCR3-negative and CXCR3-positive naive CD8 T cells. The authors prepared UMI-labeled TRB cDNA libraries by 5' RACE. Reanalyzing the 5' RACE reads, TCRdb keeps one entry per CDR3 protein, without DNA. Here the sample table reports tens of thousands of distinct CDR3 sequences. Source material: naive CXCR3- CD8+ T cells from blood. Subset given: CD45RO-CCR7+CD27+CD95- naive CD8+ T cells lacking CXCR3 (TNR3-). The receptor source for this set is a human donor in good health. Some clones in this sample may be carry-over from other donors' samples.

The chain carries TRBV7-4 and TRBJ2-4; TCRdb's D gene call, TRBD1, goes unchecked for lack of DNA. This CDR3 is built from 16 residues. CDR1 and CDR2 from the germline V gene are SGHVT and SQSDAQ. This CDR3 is CASSTQTGPDKNIQYF.

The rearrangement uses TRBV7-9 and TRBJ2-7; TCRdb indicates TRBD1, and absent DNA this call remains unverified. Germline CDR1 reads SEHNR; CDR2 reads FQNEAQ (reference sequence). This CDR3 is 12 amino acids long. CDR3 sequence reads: CASREGVGEQYF.

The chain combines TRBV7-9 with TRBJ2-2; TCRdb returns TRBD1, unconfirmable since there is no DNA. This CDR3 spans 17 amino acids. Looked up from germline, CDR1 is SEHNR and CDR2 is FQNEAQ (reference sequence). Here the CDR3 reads CASSLPTGARDTGELFF.

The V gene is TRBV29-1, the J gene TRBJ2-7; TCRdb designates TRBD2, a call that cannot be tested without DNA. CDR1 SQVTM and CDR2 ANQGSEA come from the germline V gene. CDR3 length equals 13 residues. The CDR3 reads CSPGAPPGHEQYF.

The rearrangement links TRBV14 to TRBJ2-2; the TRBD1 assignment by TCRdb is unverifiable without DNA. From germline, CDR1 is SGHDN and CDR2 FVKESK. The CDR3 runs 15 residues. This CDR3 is CASSLTVRDTGELFF. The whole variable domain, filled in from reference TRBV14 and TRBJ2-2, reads EAGVTQFPSHSVIEKGQTVTLRCDPISGHDNLYWYRRVMGKEIKFLLHFVKESKQDESGMPNNRFLAERTGGTYSTLKVQPAELEDSGVYFCASSLTVRDTGELFFGEGSRLTVL.